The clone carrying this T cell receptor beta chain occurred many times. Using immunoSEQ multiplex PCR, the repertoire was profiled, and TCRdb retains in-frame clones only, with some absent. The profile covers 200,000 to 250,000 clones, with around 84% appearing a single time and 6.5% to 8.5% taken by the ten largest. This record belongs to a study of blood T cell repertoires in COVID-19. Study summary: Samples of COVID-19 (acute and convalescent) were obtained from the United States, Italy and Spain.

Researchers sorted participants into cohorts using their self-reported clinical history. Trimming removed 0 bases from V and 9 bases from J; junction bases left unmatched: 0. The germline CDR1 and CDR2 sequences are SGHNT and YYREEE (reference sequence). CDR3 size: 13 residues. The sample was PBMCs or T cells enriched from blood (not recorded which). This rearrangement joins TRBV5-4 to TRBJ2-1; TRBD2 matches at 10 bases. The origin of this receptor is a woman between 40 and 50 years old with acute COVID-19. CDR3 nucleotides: TGTGCCAGCAGCTTGGGACTAGCGGGTGAGCAGTTCTTC. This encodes CASSLGLAGEQFF.